The 25 T cell receptor beta chains given below trace back to one sample, sequenced in a study of spatial heterogeneity in lung cancer (dated 2019 in TCRdb). The time point label of this sample denotes: sample taken at primary tumor resection. The library was generated by 5' RACE. Sequencer: NextSeq 500. The public reads were reprocessed in TCRdb via fastp at Q25 and MiXCR, keeping in-frame beta chains. Entries that share a CDR3 protein sequence are merged under the most common genes and DNA. This sample lists a few thousand distinct CDR3 sequences; 7.5% to 9% were detected once. The ten top clones hold approximately 7% of the sample. The sequencing here drew on normal lung tissue next to the tumor, taken at surgery. The receptors here all came from a female donor with early-stage non-small cell lung cancer.

This clonotype was found many times. The chain has TRBV6-5 and TRBJ2-3, with 11 nucleotides matching TRBD2. CDR1 is MNHEY and CDR2 is SVGAGI in the germline V gene. The CDR3 has 16 amino acids. Unmatched junction bases numbered 9, after V lost 5 bases and J lost 5 bases. CDR3 in amino acids: CASSRHSGGAGDTQYF. The CDR3 nucleotides are TGTGCCAGCAGTCGACATAGCGGGGGGGCCGGAGATACGCAGTATTTT.

By its share, this clonotype is medium-sized. CDR3 loop: CASSFSGTGSYEQYF. The CDR3 bases are TGTGCCAGCAGTTTTTCAGGGACTGGTTCCTACGAGCAGTACTTC. The chain joins TRBV27 to TRBJ2-7, with D perhaps matching TRBD2 (6 bases). V lost 3 bases, J lost 1 base, and 13 bases lay in between. The germline gives CDR1 MNHEY, CDR2 SMNVEV (reference sequence). The CDR3 runs to 15 residues.

This clonotype is deemed medium-sized. The chain couples TRBV20-1 to TRBJ1-1; 8 bases align to TRBD1. The junction had 7 bases not matched to a gene; V was cut back by 3 bases and J by 10 bases. CDR1 and CDR2 from the germline V gene are DFQATT and SNEGSKA (reference sequence). CDR3 length: 12 residues. CDR3 amino acids: CSASGTGRAAFF. The CDR3 DNA reads as TGCAGTGCTAGTGGGACAGGCAGAGCAGCTTTCTTT.

In its sample, this clonotype is medium-sized. V gene TRBV7-3 combines with J gene TRBJ2-3; the D call may be TRBD1 or TRBD2 (7 bases each). CDR1 and CDR2 from the germline V gene are SGHTA and FQGTGA. V lost 3 bases, J lost 0 bases, and 10 bases lay in between. This CDR3 spans 15 amino acids. In DNA, the CDR3 is TGTGCCAGCAGCTTTCAGGGGGGGAGCACAGATACGCAGTATTTT. Translated: CASSFQGGSTDTQYF.

The rearrangement uses TRBV5-1 and TRBJ2-4; weak D call: TRBD2 (6 bases). This CDR3 has 16 residues. Germline-derived CDR1 and CDR2 are SGHRS and YFSETQ. The V end lost 3 bases, the J end lost 2 bases, and 15 bases lay between the germline ends. The CDR3 coding sequence is TGCGCCAGCAGCTCTTTTGTGGCGGGAACCAAAAACATTCAGTACTTC. This sequence encodes CASSSFVAGTKNIQYF.

This clonotype is deemed medium-sized (0.01 to 0.1%). The chain is built from TRBV5-1 and TRBJ2-3; D is possibly TRBD1 (6 bases). The CDR3 covers 14 residues. Germline V gene data show CDR1 as SGHRS and CDR2 as YFSETQ. CDR3 amino acids: CAGRRTASTDTQYF. CDR3 in DNA: TGCGCAGGACGTAGGACAGCTAGCACAGATACGCAGTATTTT.

This clonotype is deemed medium-sized (0.01 to 0.1%). V and J are TRBV20-1 and TRBJ2-7, with 14 bases identical to TRBD2. The V gene end was trimmed by 6 bases and the J gene end by 4 bases; junction bases not matched to a gene: 17. Germline CDR1 and CDR2: DFQATT and SNEGSKA (reference sequence). This CDR3 contains 18 residues. CDR3 amino acids: CSAPRRGTSGRLGYEQYF. CDR3 DNA: TGCAGTGCCCCTCGGCGCGGGACTAGCGGGAGACTAGGGTACGAGCAGTACTTC.

In its sample, this clonotype ranks as medium-sized (0.01 to 0.1%). The chain couples TRBV10-3 to TRBJ2-1, with 13 bases that match TRBD2. Germline assignment: CDR1 ENHRY and CDR2 SYGVKD. With 4 bases clipped from V and 3 bases from J, the junction kept 6 bases outside the gene matches. CDR3 length equals 17 residues. The CDR3 here is CAISGTSGGAYYNEQFF. In DNA, the CDR3 is TGTGCCATCAGTGGAACTAGCGGGGGGGCCTACTACAATGAGCAGTTCTTC.

This clonotype is deemed medium-sized (0.01 to 0.1%). The chain employs TRBV27 and TRBJ2-2, with a possible D match to TRBD2 (5 bases). Germline CDR1 and CDR2: MNHEY and SMNVEV (reference sequence). This CDR3 contains 12 residues. V was shortened by 6 bases and J by 4 bases, with 6 bases between the two germline ends. CDR3 sequence: CASRRVTGELFF. CDR3 coding DNA: TGTGCCAGCAGGAGGGTCACCGGGGAGCTGTTTTTT.

In its sample, this clonotype was seen once. The chain is built from TRBV9 and TRBJ2-7, with 7 bases lining up with TRBD2. V gave up 4 bases and J gave up 3 bases; unmatched junction bases: 16. Germline V gives CDR1 SGDLS, CDR2 YYNGEE. The CDR3 length is 17 residues. The CDR3 bases are TGTGCCAGCAGCTTTCCTCCGTCTAGGCTAGCGGACTACGAGCAGTACTTC. Protein product: CASSFPPSRLADYEQYF.

CDR3 nucleotide sequence: TGTGCCTGGCTAAGGCATGGCACAGATACGCAGTATTTT. Its translation: CAWLRHGTDTQYF. This chain links TRBV30 with TRBJ2-3, with unresolved D. The germline CDR1 and CDR2 sequences are GTSNPN and SVGIG (reference sequence). The V end was cut by 5 bases, the J end by 1 base, with 10 bases between. There are 13 residues in the CDR3.

About this clonotype itself: One base away lies a much larger clone, so this may be a sequencing read error. For the CDR3, the DNA is TGTGCCAGCAGCTTAGTATCCAATTCCTGCGAGCAGTACTTC. It yields the protein CASSLVSNSCEQYF. This chain links TRBV7-6 with TRBJ2-7; D remains ambiguous. Germline assignment: CDR1 SGHVS and CDR2 FNYEAQ. The CDR3 is 14 residues long.

In this sample, this clonotype is medium-sized. The CDR3 spells CASSASGTLYNEQFF. CDR3 sequence (DNA): TGTGCCAGTAGTGCGTCCGGGACACTTTACAATGAGCAGTTCTTC. This chain links TRBV19 with TRBJ2-1; D is possibly TRBD1 (6 bases). The CDR3 runs 15 residues. V lost 5 bases, J lost 4 bases, and 15 bases lay in between. Germline assignment: CDR1 LNHDA and CDR2 SQIVND (reference sequence).

By share, this clonotype counts as medium-sized. V is TRBV6-6 and J is TRBJ1-3; TRBD1 matches at 8 bases. The germline V gene has CDR1 MNHNY and CDR2 SVGAGI (reference sequence). This CDR3 comprises 14 residues. V gave up 6 bases and J gave up 2 bases; unmatched junction bases: 3. CDR3 amino acids: CASSLTGAGNTIYF. CDR3 DNA sequence: TGTGCCAGCAGCCTGACAGGGGCTGGAAACACCATATATTTT.

By sample fraction, this clonotype is medium-sized. This chain uses TRBV27 with TRBJ1-4; D gene unclear. V lost 5 bases, J lost 0 bases, and 10 bases lay in between. Germline V lookup: CDR1 MNHEY, CDR2 SMNVEV (reference sequence). CDR3 length equals 15 residues. The CDR3 nucleotides read TGTGCCAGCAGTCCCGCCCGGCCAACTAATGAAAAACTGTTTTTT. It encodes CASSPARPTNEKLFF.

This clonotype rates as medium-sized. The chain recombines TRBV27 with TRBJ2-7; the match to TRBD1 covers 12 bases. The V gene end was trimmed by 5 bases and the J gene end by 7 bases; junction bases not matched to a gene: 9. The CDR3 sequence is 15 residues long. Germline loops: CDR1 MNHEY, CDR2 SMNVEV (reference sequence). CDR3 in DNA: TGTGCCAGCAGTGAATGGGGGACAGGGGGCAGGGAGCAGTACTTC. Its translation is CASSEWGTGGREQYF.

Sample share makes this clonotype medium-sized. V is TRBV3-2 and J is TRBJ2-3; the table's D call, TRBD1, has no DNA check behind it. TRBV3-2 is classified as a pseudogene. The CDR3 consists of 17 residues. This chain's CDR3 is CASSQDQRTGRLDTQYF. The CDR3 DNA sequence: TGTGCCAGCAGCCAAGATCAACGGACAGGGCGTCTCGATACGCAGTATTTT.

The chain recombines TRBV7-8 with TRBJ1-2; 11 nucleotides align to TRBD1. This CDR3 is built from 15 residues. V was clipped by 4 bases and J by 7 bases; unmatched bases: 8. The germline CDR1 and CDR2 sequences are SGHVS and FQNEAQ. The CDR3 protein is CASSSPFGTGGGYTF. DNA for the CDR3: TGTGCCAGCAGCTCCCCCTTCGGGACAGGGGGTGGCTACACCTTC.

This clonotype ranks as medium-sized (0.01 to 0.1%). The J gene is TRBJ2-7, the V gene TRBV9; D assignment may be TRBD1 or TRBD2 (5 bases each). Germline lookup yields CDR1 SGDLS and CDR2 YYNGEE. The CDR3 is made up of 16 amino acids. V lost 0 bases and J lost 0, with 13 bases in between. The CDR3 spells CASSVGIGAGSYEQYF. CDR3 DNA: TGTGCCAGCAGCGTAGGGATCGGGGCCGGCTCCTACGAGCAGTACTTC.

The V and J genes are TRBV28 and TRBJ2-4; D remains unclear. This CDR3 has 15 amino acids. V gave up 7 bases and J gave up 6 bases, with 19 bases separating them. Germline V CDR1 and CDR2: MDHEN, SYDVKM. The CDR3 DNA reads as TGTGCCAGCACCGCACGGGTAGCCATTCCAAACATTCAGTACTTC. Amino acid sequence: CASTARVAIPNIQYF.

This clonotype is classed as medium-sized. The rearrangement links TRBV7-2 to TRBJ1-3; 7 bases are shared with TRBD1. J was trimmed by 2 bases and V by 1 base; bases with no gene match: 5. Germline CDR1 is SGHTA and CDR2 is FQGNSA. CDR3 size: 16 residues. The CDR3 sequence is CASSLGGQLAGNTIYF. The CDR3 region has the DNA TGTGCCAGCAGCTTAGGGGGACAGCTCGCTGGAAACACCATATATTTT.

This clonotype showed up many times. The rearrangement uses TRBV7-8 and TRBJ2-7; 8 nucleotides agree with TRBD1. CDR3 length: 16 residues. CDR1 is SGHVS, CDR2 FQNEAQ, per germline. The ends lost 1 base at V and 0 bases at J; junction bases unmatched: 5. DNA of the CDR3: TGTGCCAGCAGCTTAGTCACAGGGGGTGCCTCCTACGAGCAGTACTTC. Translated: CASSLVTGGASYEQYF.

The V gene is TRBV12-3 or TRBV12-4, the J gene TRBJ2-2; 8 bases match TRBD2. CDR3 length: 13 amino acids. With 6 bases clipped from V and 5 bases from J, the junction kept 2 bases outside the gene matches. The CDR3 nucleotides read TGTGCCAGCAGGGGCGGGGGGACCGGGGAGCTGTTTTTT. Translating gives CASRGGGTGELFF.

The rearrangement uses TRBV10-3 and TRBJ2-6, with 8 bases aligning to TRBD1. The CDR3 covers 17 residues. Germline loops: CDR1 ENHRY, CDR2 SYGVKD. Trimming removed 5 bases from V and 0 bases from J; junction bases left unmatched: 6. In nucleotides, the CDR3 is TGTGCCATCAGTCCCGGGACAGGAATCTCTGGGGCCAACGTCCTGACTTTC. It is translated as CAISPGTGISGANVLTF.

This clonotype was counted many times. This chain uses TRBV12-3 or TRBV12-4 with TRBJ2-3; no reliable D call. CDR3 length: 12 residues. With 8 bases removed from V and 3 bases from J, the gap between germline ends came to 9 bases. CDR3 bases: TGTGCCAGCCAGCCCACGACAGATACGCAGTATTTT. Encoded protein: CASQPTTDTQYF.